The 3 T cell receptor beta chains in this list originate from one sample, sequenced in a study of blood T cell repertoires in COVID-19. Sequencing was performed with immunoSEQ multiplex PCR; in TCRdb, only in-frame clones are kept and a portion is missing. This table holds around 70,000 clones, approximately 80% found once. Specimen: peripheral blood. These receptor sequences come from a woman aged 45-65 years with acute or convalescent COVID-19.

This clone came up a few times. The chain joins TRBV10-3 to TRBJ2-7, with 8 bases matching TRBD2. Germline CDR1 and CDR2: ENHRY and SYGVKD. The V segment lost 3 bases and the J segment 0 bases; nucleotides outside the gene matches: 7. The CDR3 sequence is 16 residues long. The CDR3 reads CAISDHTSGSSYEQYF. The CDR3 region has the DNA TGTGCCATCAGTGACCATACTAGCGGATCCTCCTACGAGCAGTACTTC.

V is TRBV19 and J is TRBJ1-1; tentative D call: TRBD1 (5 bases). The CDR3 runs 15 residues. From germline, CDR1 is LNHDA and CDR2 SQIVND (reference sequence). Deletions cut 1 base from V and 0 bases from J, with 9 bases between. CDR3 DNA: TGTGCCAGTAGTATAGCAAACAGGCTGAACACTGAAGCTTTCTTT. This codes for CASSIANRLNTEAFF.

This clone was seen a single time. The rearrangement joins TRBV7-9 to TRBJ2-2; no clear D gene. This CDR3 has 12 amino acids. Trimming pared 4 bases from V and 8 bases from J, leaving 8 bases between. Germline V gene sequence: CDR1 SEHNR, CDR2 FQNEAQ (reference sequence). The CDR3 nucleotides are TGTGCCAGCAGCTACTTCTCGGGGGAGCTGTTTTTT. It yields the protein CASSYFSGELFF.